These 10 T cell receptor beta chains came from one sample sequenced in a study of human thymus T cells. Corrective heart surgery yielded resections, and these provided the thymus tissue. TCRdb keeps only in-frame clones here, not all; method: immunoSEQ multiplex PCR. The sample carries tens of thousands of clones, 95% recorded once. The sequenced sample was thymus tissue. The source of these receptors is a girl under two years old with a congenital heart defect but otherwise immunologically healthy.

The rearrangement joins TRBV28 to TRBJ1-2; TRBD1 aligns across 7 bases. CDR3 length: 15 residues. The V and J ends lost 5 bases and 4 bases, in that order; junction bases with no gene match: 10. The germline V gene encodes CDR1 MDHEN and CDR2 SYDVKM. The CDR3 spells CASSPTGPRGYGYTF. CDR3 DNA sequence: TGTGCCAGCAGTCCGACAGGGCCACGGGGCTATGGCTACACCTTC.

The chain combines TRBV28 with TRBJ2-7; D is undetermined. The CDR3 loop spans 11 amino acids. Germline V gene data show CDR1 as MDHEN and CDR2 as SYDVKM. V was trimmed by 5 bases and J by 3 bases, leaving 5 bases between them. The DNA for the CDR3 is TGTGCCAGCAGTCGAATCTACGAGCAGTACTTC. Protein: CASSRIYEQYF.

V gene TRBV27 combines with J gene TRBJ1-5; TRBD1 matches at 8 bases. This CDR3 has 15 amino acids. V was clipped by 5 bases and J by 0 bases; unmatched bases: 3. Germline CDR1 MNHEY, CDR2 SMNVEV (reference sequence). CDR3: CASSQTGDSNQPQHF. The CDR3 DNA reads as TGTGCCAGCAGTCAGACAGGGGATAGCAATCAGCCCCAGCATTTT.

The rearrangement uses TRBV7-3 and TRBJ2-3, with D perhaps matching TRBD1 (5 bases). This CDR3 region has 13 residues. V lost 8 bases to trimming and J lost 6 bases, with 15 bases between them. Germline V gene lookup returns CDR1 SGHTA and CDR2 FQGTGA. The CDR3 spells CASGLQGGDTQYF. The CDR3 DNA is TGTGCCAGCGGCCTGCAGGGTGGGGATACGCAGTATTTT.

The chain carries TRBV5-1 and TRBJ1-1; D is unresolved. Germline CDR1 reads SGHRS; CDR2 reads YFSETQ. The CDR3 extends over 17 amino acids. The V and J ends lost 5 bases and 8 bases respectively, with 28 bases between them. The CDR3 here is CASSSRFIGTPPLEAFF. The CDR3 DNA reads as TGCGCCAGCAGTAGCCGGTTTATCGGCACTCCGCCGTTGGAAGCTTTCTTT.

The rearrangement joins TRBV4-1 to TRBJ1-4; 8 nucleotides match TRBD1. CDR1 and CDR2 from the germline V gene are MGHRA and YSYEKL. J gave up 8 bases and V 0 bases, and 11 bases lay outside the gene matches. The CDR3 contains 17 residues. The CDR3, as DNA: TGCGCCAGCAGCCAAGATGACAGGGGCGGAGTTCGGGAAAAACTGTTTTTT. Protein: CASSQDDRGGVREKLFF.

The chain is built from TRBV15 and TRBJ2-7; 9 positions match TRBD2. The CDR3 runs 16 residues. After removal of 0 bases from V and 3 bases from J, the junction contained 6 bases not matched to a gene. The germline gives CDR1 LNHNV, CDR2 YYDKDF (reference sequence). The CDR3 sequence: CATSRDGAGGDYEQYF. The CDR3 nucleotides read TGTGCCACCAGCAGAGATGGGGCGGGAGGGGACTACGAGCAGTACTTC.

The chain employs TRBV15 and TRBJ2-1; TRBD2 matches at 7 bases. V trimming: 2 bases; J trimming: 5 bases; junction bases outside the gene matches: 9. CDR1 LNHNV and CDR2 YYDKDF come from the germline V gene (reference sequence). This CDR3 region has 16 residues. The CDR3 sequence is CATSRTAGRVHNEQFF. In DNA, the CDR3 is TGTGCCACCAGCAGAACTGCGGGGAGGGTCCACAATGAGCAGTTCTTC.

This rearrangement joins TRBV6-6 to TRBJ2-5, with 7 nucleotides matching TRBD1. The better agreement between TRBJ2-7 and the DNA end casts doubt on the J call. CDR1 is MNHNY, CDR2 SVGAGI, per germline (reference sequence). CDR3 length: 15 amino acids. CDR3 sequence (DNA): TGTGCCAGCAGTTACTCGACAGGGCCCGAATACGAGCAGTACTTC. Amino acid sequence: CASSYSTGPEYEQYF.

In DNA, the CDR3 is TGTGCCACCAGCAGAGATGCCGCGGGGATTCGGTATTATCAGCCCCAGCATTTT. As protein: CATSRDAAGIRYYQPQHF. This sequence joins TRBV15 and TRBJ1-5; D is ambiguous. CDR3 length equals 18 residues. Trimming left V 0 bases short and J 5 bases short, with 20 bases between. Germline V lookup: CDR1 LNHNV, CDR2 YYDKDF (reference sequence).